The clone carrying this T cell receptor beta chain was seen at least ten times. Its antigen is not known. The entry originates in a study of T cells after yellow fever vaccination. Looking at the study overall: When fractions had low cell numbers, they were prepared with SMART-Seq v4 Ultra Low Input.

5'RACE template switching produced TCR cDNA carrying a universal primer site and UMIs. TCRdb ran MiXCR on the 5' RACE reads and lists one entry per CDR3 protein. The sample has about 69,000 distinct CDR3 sequences, roughly 6% seen once. The V end was cut by 0 bases, the J end by 3 bases, with 9 bases between. This CDR3 has 15 residues. Germline lookup yields CDR1 SGHRS and CDR2 YFSETQ. General observations from the study: Most clones from primary vaccination were detected again post-booster (around 95% CD4, roughly 90% CD8).

This rearrangement joins TRBV5-1 to TRBJ1-4; D is unclear. The source material was CD4+ T cells sorted from PBMCs, sampled less than 16 days after the first yellow fever vaccination. The receptor was isolated from a man in his late teens or twenties who received the YFV17D yellow fever vaccine. The CDR3 loop is CASSLDKKPNEKLFF. DNA of the CDR3: TGCGCCAGCAGCTTGGATAAAAAACCTAATGAAAAACTGTTTTTT.